These 6 T cell receptor beta chains originate from one sample sequenced in a study of a mutant IDH1 vaccine in newly diagnosed glioma (dated by TCRdb to the early 2020s). Libraries came from the immunoSEQ multiplex PCR assay. What TCRdb holds here is the immuneACCESS table cut down to in-frame rearrangements. Part of the clones is not present; checked against another copy, under half of the missing clones reflect an unresolved V gene, and the others are unexplained. In this sample the table shows around 56,000 clones, about 80% of which occur a single time. Jointly, the top ten make up 3% to 4% of the sample. This specimen's time point label, per the study, means: week 5, during vaccination. A 20-mer mutant IDH1 peptide at 300 micrograms in Montanide made up each vaccine dose, which was injected subcutaneously together with topical imiquimod. Their antigens remain unidentified. The sample was PBMCs, taken from a glioma patient whose treatment included an IDH1 peptide vaccine. The receptors here all came from a young man with glioma.

The rearrangement links TRBV6-6 to TRBJ1-2; weak D call: TRBD1 (6 bases). This CDR3 contains 14 residues. Trimming stripped 8 bases from V and 4 bases from J, with 17 bases between. The V gene's germline CDR1 is MNHNY and CDR2 SVGAGI (reference sequence). The CDR3 region has the DNA TGTGCCAGCTACACAGGGCAGCCCCTCTATGGCTACACCTTC. It codes for CASYTGQPLYGYTF.

This chain uses TRBV28 with TRBJ1-5; D gene unclear. The germline gives CDR1 MDHEN, CDR2 SYDVKM. There are 15 residues in the CDR3. V lost 2 bases, J lost 4 bases, and 12 bases lay in between. CDR3 bases: TGTGCCAGCAGTTTAAGGGTACCCCTAAATCAGCCCCAGCATTTT. Translating it yields CASSLRVPLNQPQHF.

The rearrangement links TRBV5-8 to TRBJ1-2; tentatively, D is TRBD1 (6 bases). This CDR3 spans 13 amino acids. CDR1 is SGHTS and CDR2 is YDEGEE in the germline V gene. V was clipped by 1 base and J by 4 bases, with 8 bases between them. Here the CDR3 DNA reads TGTGCCAGCAGCTTGTCAGGGGCCTATGGCTACACCTTC. It encodes CASSLSGAYGYTF. Combining the CDR3 with reference TRBV5-8 and TRBJ1-2 gives the whole variable domain EAGVTQSPTHLIKTRGQQATLRCSPISGHTSVYWYQQALGLGLQFLLWYDEGEERNRGNFPPRFSGRQFPNYSSELNVNALELEDSALYLCASSLSGAYGYTFGSGTRLTVV.

The chain couples TRBV6-6 to TRBJ2-7, with 9 bases lining up with TRBD2. Trimming cost V 2 bases and J 3 bases; bases outside gene matches: 5. Germline CDR1 and CDR2: MNHNY and SVGAGI (reference sequence). The length of the CDR3 is 15 residues. The CDR3 nucleotides read TGTGCCAGCAGTTACGTGGCGGGGGGGCTCTACGAGCAGTACTTC. This encodes CASSYVAGGLYEQYF.

V gene TRBV7-9 combines with J gene TRBJ1-3; possibly TRBD1 for D (5 bases). The CDR3 is 15 residues long. Germline V gives CDR1 SEHNR, CDR2 FQNEAQ (reference sequence). Trimming stripped 5 bases from V and 10 bases from J, with 21 bases between. The DNA for the CDR3 is TGTGCCAGCAGCCCCGGGGCCGGGTCTAAGCGGACCATATATTTT. The encoded protein is CASSPGAGSKRTIYF.

The genes are TRBV5-1 and TRBJ2-1, with D tentatively TRBD1 (6 bases). Deletions cut 0 bases from V and 10 bases from J, with 11 bases between. The CDR3 contains 13 residues. Germline V gives CDR1 SGHRS, CDR2 YFSETQ. The CDR3 reads CASSLVGGGEQFF. In DNA form, the CDR3 reads TGCGCCAGCAGCTTGGTAGGGGGTGGCGAGCAGTTCTTC. Looking up the rest from reference TRBV5-1 and TRBJ2-1 gives the full variable domain: KAGVTQTPRYLIKTRGQQVTLSCSPISGHRSVSWYQQTPGQGLQFLFEYFSETQRNKGNFPGRFSGRQFSNSRSEMNVSTLELGDSALYLCASSLVGGGEQFFGPGTRLTVL.